Listed below are T cell receptor beta chains from one sample, sequenced in a study of T-cell memory formation after mild COVID-19. TCRdb fed the 5' RACE reads into MiXCR, producing one record per CDR3 protein. This sample has around 99,000 distinct CDR3 sequences, with approximately 15% found just once. Sequenced material: PBMCs or a T cell subset sorted from them (not recorded which). The receptors were sampled from a man aged 18 to 29 who had mild COVID-19 (a few samples of this study predate the infection). Cell type and time point are not known. The conserved cysteine and the conserved F or W are not part of the CDR3 here. The order of the fields is CDR3 protein, V gene, D gene, clone size, J gene. The D gene is left open where the match is weak. Only part of the rows carry a size: once, few, many, or a class if the clone is expanded.

CDR3: ASSRGISGNTIY
V: TRBV7-6
D: NA
size: few
J: TRBJ1-3

CDR3: ASSPTPGGSETQY
V: TRBV7-9
D: TRBD1
size: few
J: TRBJ2-5

CDR3: ASSRDSAYEQY
V: TRBV9
D: NA
size: NA
J: TRBJ2-7

CDR3: SARDIRSEETQY
V: TRBV20-1
D: NA
size: NA
J: TRBJ2-5

CDR3: ATGQLLSNQPQH
V: TRBV4-1
D: NA
size: few
J: TRBJ1-5

CDR3: ASSLGQGLNTEAF
V: TRBV5-1
D: TRBD1
size: NA
J: TRBJ1-1

CDR3: ATSNRGASGADTQY
V: TRBV15
D: TRBD2
size: many
J: TRBJ2-3

CDR3: ASSQGGSPTDEQF
V: TRBV7-3
D: NA
size: NA
J: TRBJ2-1

CDR3: ASSPEGLAGQETQY
V: TRBV12-3/TRBV12-4
D: TRBD2
size: NA
J: TRBJ2-5

CDR3: ASSYSSGGGEDT
V: TRBV6-5
D: NA
size: few
J: TRBJ1-2

CDR3: ASSQADRDYEQY
V: TRBV4-3
D: TRBD1
size: NA
J: TRBJ2-7

CDR3: ASSLQGVSYEQY
V: TRBV7-9
D: NA
size: many
J: TRBJ2-7

CDR3: ASSLYNTDTQY
V: TRBV27
D: NA
size: NA
J: TRBJ2-3

CDR3: ASSANSNNEQF
V: TRBV6-5
D: NA
size: NA
J: TRBJ2-1

CDR3: ASSFSGGEQF
V: TRBV5-1
D: TRBD2
size: few
J: TRBJ2-1

CDR3: ASGAEQETQY
V: TRBV4-3
D: NA
size: NA
J: TRBJ2-5

CDR3: ASSTTGGSGANVLT
V: TRBV6-2/TRBV6-3
D: TRBD1
size: few
J: TRBJ2-6

CDR3: ASSQDGGVQPQH
V: TRBV4-3
D: NA
size: NA
J: TRBJ1-5

CDR3: SAIWTGLH
V: TRBV20-1
D: TRBD1
size: NA
J: TRBJ1-6

CDR3: ASSLGQDLEAF
V: TRBV5-4
D: NA
size: NA
J: TRBJ1-1

CDR3: AIGQLGQPQH
V: TRBV12-3/TRBV12-4
D: NA
size: few
J: TRBJ1-5

CDR3: ASRTGVYNEQF
V: TRBV19
D: NA
size: NA
J: TRBJ2-1

CDR3: ASSQDTGGRDTQY
V: TRBV4-1
D: NA
size: NA
J: TRBJ2-3

CDR3: ASSYVWGMNTEAF
V: TRBV6-2/TRBV6-3
D: NA
size: few
J: TRBJ1-1